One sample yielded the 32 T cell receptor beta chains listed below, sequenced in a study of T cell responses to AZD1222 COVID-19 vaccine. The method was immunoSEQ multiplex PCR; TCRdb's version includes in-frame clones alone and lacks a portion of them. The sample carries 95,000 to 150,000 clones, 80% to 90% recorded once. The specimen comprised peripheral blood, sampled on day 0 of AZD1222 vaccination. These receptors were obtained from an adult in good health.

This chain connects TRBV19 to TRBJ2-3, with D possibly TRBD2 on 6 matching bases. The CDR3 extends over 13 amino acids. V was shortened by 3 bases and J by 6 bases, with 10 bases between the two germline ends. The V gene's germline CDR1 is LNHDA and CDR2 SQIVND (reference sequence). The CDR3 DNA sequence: TGTGCCAGTAGTATGGGGGGAGCCGATACGCAGTATTTT. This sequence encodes CASSMGGADTQYF.

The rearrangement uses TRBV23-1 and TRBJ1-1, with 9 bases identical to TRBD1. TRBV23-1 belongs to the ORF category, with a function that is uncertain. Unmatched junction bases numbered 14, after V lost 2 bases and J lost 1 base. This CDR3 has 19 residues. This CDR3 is CASSQRSIVQGAKNTEAFF. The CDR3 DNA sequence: TGCGCCAGCAGTCAACGAAGCATAGTACAGGGGGCGAAGAACACTGAAGCTTTCTTT.

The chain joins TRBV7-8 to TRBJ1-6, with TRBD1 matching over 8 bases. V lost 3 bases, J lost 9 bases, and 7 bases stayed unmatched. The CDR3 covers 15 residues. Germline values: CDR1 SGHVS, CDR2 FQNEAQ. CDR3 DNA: TGTGCCAGCAGCTTTTATCAGGGGGCAGGTTCACCCCTCCACTTT. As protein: CASSFYQGAGSPLHF.

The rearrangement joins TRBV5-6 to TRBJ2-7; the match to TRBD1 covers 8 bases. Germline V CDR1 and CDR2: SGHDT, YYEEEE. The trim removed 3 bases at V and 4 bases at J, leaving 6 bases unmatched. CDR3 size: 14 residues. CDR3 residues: CASSSGGNRYEQYF. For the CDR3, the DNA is TGTGCCAGCAGCTCAGGGGGCAATAGGTACGAGCAGTACTTC.

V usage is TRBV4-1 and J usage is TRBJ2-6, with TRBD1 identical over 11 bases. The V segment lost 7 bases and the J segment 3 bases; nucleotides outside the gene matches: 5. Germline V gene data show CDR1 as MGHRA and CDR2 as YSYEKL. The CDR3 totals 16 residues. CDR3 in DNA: TGCGCCAGCACCGGACAGGGGGCGCTTGGGGCCAACGTCCTGACTTTC. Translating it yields CASTGQGALGANVLTF.

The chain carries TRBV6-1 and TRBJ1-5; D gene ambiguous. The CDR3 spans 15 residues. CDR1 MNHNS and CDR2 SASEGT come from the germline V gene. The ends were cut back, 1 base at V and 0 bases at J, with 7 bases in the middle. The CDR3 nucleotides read TGTGCCAGCAGTGAAGTAAGGGATAGCAATCAGCCCCAGCATTTT. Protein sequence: CASSEVRDSNQPQHF.

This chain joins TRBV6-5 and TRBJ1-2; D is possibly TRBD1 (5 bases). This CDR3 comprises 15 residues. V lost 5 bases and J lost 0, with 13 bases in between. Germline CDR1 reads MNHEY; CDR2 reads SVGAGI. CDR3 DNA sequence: TGTGCCAGCAGTCCCCGGTGGGGGGCTAACTATGGCTACACCTTC. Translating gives CASSPRWGANYGYTF.

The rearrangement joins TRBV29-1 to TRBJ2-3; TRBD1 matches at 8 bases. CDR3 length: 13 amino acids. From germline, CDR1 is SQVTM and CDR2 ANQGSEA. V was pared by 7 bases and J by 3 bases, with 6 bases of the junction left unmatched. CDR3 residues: CSAGQGPTDTQYF. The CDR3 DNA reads TGCAGCGCCGGACAGGGTCCTACAGATACGCAGTATTTT.

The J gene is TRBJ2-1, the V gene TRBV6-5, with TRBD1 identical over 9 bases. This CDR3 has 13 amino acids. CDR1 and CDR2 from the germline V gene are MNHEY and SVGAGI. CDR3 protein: CTCRDRVWGEQFF. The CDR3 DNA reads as TGTACATGTCGGGACAGGGTTTGGGGTGAGCAGTTCTTC.

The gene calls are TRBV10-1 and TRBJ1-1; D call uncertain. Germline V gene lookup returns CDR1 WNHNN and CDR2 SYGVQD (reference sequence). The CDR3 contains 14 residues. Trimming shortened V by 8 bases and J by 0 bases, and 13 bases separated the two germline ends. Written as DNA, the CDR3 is TGCGCCAGCCGGGCGGGGAGCATGAACACTGAAGCTTTCTTT. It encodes CASRAGSMNTEAFF.

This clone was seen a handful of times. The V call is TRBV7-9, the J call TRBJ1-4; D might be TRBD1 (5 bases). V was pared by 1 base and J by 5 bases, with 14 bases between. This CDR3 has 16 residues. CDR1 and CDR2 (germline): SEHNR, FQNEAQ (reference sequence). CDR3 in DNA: TGTGCCAGCAGCTTAGATGGAGGGGCCGTGAATGAAAAACTGTTTTTT. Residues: CASSLDGGAVNEKLFF.

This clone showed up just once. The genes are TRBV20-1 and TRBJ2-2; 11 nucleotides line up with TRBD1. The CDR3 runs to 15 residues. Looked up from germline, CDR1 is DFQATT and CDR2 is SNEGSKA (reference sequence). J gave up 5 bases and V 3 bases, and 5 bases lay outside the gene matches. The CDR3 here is CSASAGTGGTGELFF. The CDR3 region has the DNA TGCAGTGCTAGTGCCGGGACAGGGGGTACCGGGGAGCTGTTTTTT.

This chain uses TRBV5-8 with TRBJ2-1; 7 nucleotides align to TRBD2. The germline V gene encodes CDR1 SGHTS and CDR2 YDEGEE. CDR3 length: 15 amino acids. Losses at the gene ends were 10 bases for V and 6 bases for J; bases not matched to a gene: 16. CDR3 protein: CADLLSSGDFNEQFF. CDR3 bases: TGTGCCGACCTACTCTCCAGCGGGGACTTCAATGAGCAGTTCTTC.

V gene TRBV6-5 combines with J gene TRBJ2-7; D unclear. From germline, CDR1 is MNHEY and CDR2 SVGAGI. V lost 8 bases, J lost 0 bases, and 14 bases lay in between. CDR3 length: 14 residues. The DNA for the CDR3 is TGTGCCAGCCAAACCCGGCAGGCCTCCTACGAGCAGTACTTC. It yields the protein CASQTRQASYEQYF.

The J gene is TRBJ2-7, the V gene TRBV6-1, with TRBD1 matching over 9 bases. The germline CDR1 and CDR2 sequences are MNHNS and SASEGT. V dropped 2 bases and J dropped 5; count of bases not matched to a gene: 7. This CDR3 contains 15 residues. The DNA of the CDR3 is TGTGCCAGCAGTGAAAAGGGGACAGGGAGCCACGAGCAGTACTTC. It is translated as CASSEKGTGSHEQYF.

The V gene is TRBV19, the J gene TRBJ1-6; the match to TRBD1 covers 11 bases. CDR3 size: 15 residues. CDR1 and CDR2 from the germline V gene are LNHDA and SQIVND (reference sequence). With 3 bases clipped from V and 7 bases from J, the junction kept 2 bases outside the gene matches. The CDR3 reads CASSIGQGANSPLHF. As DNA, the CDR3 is TGTGCCAGTAGTATCGGACAGGGGGCGAATTCACCCCTCCACTTT.

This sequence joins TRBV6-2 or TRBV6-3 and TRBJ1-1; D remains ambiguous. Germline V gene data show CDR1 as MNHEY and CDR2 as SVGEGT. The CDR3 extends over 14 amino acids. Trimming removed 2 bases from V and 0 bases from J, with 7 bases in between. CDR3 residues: CASSYREMNTEAFF. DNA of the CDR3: TGTGCCAGCAGTTACAGGGAGATGAACACTGAAGCTTTCTTT.

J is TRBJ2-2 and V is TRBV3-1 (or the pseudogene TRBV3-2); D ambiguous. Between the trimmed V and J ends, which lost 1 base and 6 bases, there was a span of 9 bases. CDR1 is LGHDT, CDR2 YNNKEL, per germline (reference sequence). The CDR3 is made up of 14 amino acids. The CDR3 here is CASSQGHFAGELFF. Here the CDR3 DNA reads TGTGCCAGCAGCCAAGGACATTTCGCCGGGGAGCTGTTTTTT.

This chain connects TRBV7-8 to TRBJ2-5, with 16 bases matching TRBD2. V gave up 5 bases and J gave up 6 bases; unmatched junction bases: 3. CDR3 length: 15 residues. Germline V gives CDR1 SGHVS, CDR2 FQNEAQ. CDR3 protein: CASSTGLAGGKTQYF. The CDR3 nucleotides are TGTGCCAGCAGCACGGGACTAGCGGGGGGGAAGACCCAGTACTTC.

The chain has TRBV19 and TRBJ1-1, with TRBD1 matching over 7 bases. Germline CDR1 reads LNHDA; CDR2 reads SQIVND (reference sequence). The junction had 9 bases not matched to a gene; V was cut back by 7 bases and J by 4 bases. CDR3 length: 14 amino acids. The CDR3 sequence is CASTQTGASTEAFF. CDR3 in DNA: TGTGCCAGTACCCAAACAGGGGCGAGCACTGAAGCTTTCTTT.

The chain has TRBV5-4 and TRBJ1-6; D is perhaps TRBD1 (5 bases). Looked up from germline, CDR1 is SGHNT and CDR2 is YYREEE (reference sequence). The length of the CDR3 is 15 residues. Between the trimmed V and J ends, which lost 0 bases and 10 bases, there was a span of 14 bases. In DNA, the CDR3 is TGTGCCAGCAGCTTGGGGGGGGACGGACTCTCACCCCTCCACTTT. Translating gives CASSLGGDGLSPLHF.

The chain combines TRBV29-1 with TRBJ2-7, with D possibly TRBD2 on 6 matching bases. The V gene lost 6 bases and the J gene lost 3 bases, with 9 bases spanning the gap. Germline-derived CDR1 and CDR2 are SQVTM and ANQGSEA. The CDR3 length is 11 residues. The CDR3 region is CSVQGGYEQYF. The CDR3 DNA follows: TGCAGCGTCCAGGGAGGCTACGAGCAGTACTTC.

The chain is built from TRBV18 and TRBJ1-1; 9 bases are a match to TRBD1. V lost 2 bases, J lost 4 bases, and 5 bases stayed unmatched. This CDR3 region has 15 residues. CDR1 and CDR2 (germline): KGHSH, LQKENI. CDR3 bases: TGTGCCAGCTCACCAGCCCGGGACAGGGTCACTGAAGCTTTCTTT. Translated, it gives CASSPARDRVTEAFF.

CDR3 region: CASSFDRGRGTGELFF. In DNA form, the CDR3 reads TGTGCCAGCAGCTTCGACAGGGGGCGCGGCACCGGGGAGCTGTTTTTT. This chain connects TRBV5-5 to TRBJ2-2; 10 bases align to TRBD1. V shed 2 bases and J 4 bases; nucleotides not matched to a gene: 5. Germline lookup yields CDR1 SGHKS and CDR2 YYEKEE (reference sequence). CDR3 length: 16 amino acids. The variable domain in full, completed from reference TRBV5-5 and TRBJ2-2, reads DAGVTQSPTHLIKTRGQQVTLRCSPISGHKSVSWYQQVLGQGPQFIFQYYEKEERGRGNFPDRFSARQFPNYSSELNVNALLLGDSALYLCASSFDRGRGTGELFFGEGSRLTVL.

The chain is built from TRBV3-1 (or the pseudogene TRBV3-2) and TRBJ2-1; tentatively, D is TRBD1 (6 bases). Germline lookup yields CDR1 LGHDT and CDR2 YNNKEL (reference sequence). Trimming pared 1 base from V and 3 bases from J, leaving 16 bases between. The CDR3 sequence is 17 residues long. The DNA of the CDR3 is TGTGCCAGCAGCCAAGTTCTAACAGGGCACCTCTACAATGAGCAGTTCTTC. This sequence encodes CASSQVLTGHLYNEQFF.

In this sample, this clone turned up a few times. The CDR3 sequence is CASSGDRGTDTQYF. The CDR3 DNA reads TGTGCCAGCAGCGGGGACAGGGGAACAGATACGCAGTATTTT. V gene TRBV3-1 (or the pseudogene TRBV3-2) combines with J gene TRBJ2-3; 10 bases fit TRBD1. The CDR3 loop spans 14 amino acids. Per the germline V gene, CDR1 is LGHDT and CDR2 is YNNKEL (reference sequence). The J segment lost 3 bases and the V segment lost 5 bases, leaving 2 bases of the junction unmatched.

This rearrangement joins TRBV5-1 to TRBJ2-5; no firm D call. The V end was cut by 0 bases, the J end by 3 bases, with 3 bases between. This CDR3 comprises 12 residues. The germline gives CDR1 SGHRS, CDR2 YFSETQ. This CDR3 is CASSLDKETQYF. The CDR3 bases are TGCGCCAGCAGCTTGGACAAAGAGACCCAGTACTTC.

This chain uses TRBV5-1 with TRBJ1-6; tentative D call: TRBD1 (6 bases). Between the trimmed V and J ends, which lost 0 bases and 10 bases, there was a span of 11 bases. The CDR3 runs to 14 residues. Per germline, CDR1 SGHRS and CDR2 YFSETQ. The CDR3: CASSLGQGLSPLHF. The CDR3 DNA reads TGCGCCAGCAGCTTGGGGCAGGGGTTGTCACCCCTCCACTTT.

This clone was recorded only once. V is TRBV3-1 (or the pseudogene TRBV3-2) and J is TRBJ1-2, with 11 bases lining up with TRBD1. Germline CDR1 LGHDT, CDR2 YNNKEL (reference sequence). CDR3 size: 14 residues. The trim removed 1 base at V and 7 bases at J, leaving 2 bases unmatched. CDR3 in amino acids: CASSQAGQGGGYTF. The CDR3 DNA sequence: TGTGCCAGCAGCCAAGCGGGACAGGGGGGTGGCTACACCTTC.

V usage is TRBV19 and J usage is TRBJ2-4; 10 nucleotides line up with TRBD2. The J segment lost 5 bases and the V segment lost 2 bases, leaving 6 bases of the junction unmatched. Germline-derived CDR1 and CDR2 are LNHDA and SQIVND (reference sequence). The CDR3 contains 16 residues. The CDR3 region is CASSIQRGGAQNIQYF. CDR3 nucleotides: TGTGCCAGTAGTATACAGCGGGGGGGCGCCCAAAACATTCAGTACTTC.

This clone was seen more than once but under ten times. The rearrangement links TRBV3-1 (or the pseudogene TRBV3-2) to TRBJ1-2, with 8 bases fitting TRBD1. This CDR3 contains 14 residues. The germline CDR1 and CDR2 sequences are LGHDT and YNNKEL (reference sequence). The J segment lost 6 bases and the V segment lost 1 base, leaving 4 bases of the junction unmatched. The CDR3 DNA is TGTGCCAGCAGCCAAGTCGGACAGGGTGATGGCTACACCTTC. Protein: CASSQVGQGDGYTF.

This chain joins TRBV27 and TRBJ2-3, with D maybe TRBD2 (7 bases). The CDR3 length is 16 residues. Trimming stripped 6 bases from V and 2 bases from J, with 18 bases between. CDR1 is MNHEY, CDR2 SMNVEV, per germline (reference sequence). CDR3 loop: CASRLYGGGPTDTQYF. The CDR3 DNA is TGTGCCAGCAGGCTCTATGGGGGGGGGCCCACAGATACGCAGTATTTT.